The clone carrying this T cell receptor beta chain was counted many times. Its antigen is unidentified. Other autoimmune disease, uncontrolled infection, pregnancy and lactation led to exclusion. The data originate from a study of Graves' ophthalmopathy and Graves' hyperthyroidism. Findings of the study overall: Ophthalmopathy and stable hyperthyroidism were discriminated by a 13-signature model, with approximately 89% sensitivity and under 84% specificity.

CDR3 regions of TCR beta were amplified from RNA transcripts. The authors performed first-round RT-PCR with HTBI primers and then a second-round multiplex PCR. In TCRdb, the multiplex PCR reads were re-called with MiXCR into one record per CDR3 protein. The table has hundreds of thousands of distinct CDR3 sequences, more than 40% seen once. CDR1 and CDR2 (germline): LNHDA, SQIVND (reference sequence). This CDR3 contains 17 residues. With 6 bases removed from V and 2 bases from J, the gap between germline ends came to 23 bases. The chain combines TRBV19 with TRBJ2-7; maybe TRBD2 (6 bases). Sequencing input: peripheral blood. The sequence was collected from an adult man with Graves' ophthalmopathy. CDR3 amino acids: CASSDLFLKEGPYEQYF. DNA for the CDR3: TGTGCCAGTAGCGATCTTTTCTTGAAGGAGGGCCCCTACGAGCAGTACTTC.